Following are 12 T cell receptor beta chains from one sample sequenced in a study of blood T cell repertoires in COVID-19. Profiled with immunoSEQ multiplex PCR; TCRdb holds only in-frame clones, not every one. The sample records roughly 100,000 clones, approximately 91% being singletons. What was sequenced was peripheral blood. These receptors came from a human donor in a cohort sampled during active COVID-19.

V and J are TRBV19 and TRBJ2-5, with D possibly TRBD1 on 6 matching bases. Germline values: CDR1 LNHDA, CDR2 SQIVND (reference sequence). V was clipped by 0 bases and J by 4 bases, with 6 bases between them. The CDR3 consists of 13 residues. Written as DNA, the CDR3 is TGTGCCAGTAGTATAGACAGGGGAGAGACCCAGTACTTC. Encoded protein: CASSIDRGETQYF.

This clone was picked up a small number of times. This sequence joins TRBV7-9 and TRBJ1-5; the D gene is possibly TRBD1 (5 bases). CDR3 length: 14 amino acids. The V gene's germline CDR1 is SEHNR and CDR2 FQNEAQ (reference sequence). With 5 bases removed from V and 7 bases from J, the gap between germline ends came to 15 bases. CDR3 amino acids: CASSRGSSGQPQHF. The CDR3 DNA is TGTGCCAGCAGCCGGGGGTCCTCGGGGCAGCCCCAGCATTTT.

This clone was detected once. The chain combines TRBV7-3 with TRBJ2-3; 10 bases match TRBD1. The germline gives CDR1 SGHTA, CDR2 FQGTGA. With 4 bases clipped from V and 4 bases from J, the junction kept 5 bases outside the gene matches. The CDR3 contains 15 residues. In nucleotides, the CDR3 is TGTGCCAGCAGCTCGACAGGGGGCAGTGCAGATACGCAGTATTTT. Its translation: CASSSTGGSADTQYF.

V and J are TRBV28 and TRBJ2-1; 14 nucleotides align to TRBD2. The CDR3 is 14 amino acids. Germline V gene sequence: CDR1 MDHEN, CDR2 SYDVKM. Germline trimming cut 6 bases from V and 10 bases from J; bases unmatched to any gene: 5. The CDR3 is CASSSGLAGVEQFF. CDR3 DNA sequence: TGTGCCAGCAGCTCGGGACTAGCGGGAGTAGAGCAGTTCTTC. Full variable domain (remainder filled in from reference TRBV28 and TRBJ2-1): DVKVTQSSRYLVKRTGEKVFLECVQDMDHENMFWYRQDPGLGLRLIYFSYDVKMKEKGDIPEGYSVSREKKERFSLILESASTNQTSMYLCASSSGLAGVEQFFGPGTRLTVL.

The chain carries TRBV4-2 and TRBJ2-7, with D perhaps matching TRBD2 (6 bases). This CDR3 spans 13 amino acids. Germline-derived CDR1 and CDR2 are LGHNA and YNFKEQ. V lost 0 bases and J 10 bases, leaving 13 bases between the germline ends. The CDR3 nucleotides are TGTGCCAGCAGCCAAGATGGGACTCCAAGCCAGTACTTC. Translation: CASSQDGTPSQYF.

This clone has just one count. The junction shows a germline mismatch at one end, possibly a read error. The chain couples TRBV2 to TRBJ2-7, with 9 nucleotides matching TRBD2. Germline assignment: CDR1 SNHLY and CDR2 FYNNEI. CDR3 length: 18 amino acids. The CDR3: CASSDPGSGGRVSSEQYF. CDR3 sequence (DNA): TGTGCCAGCAGTGACCCTGGGAGTGGCGGGAGGGTTTCCTCCGAGCAGTACTTC.

The chain links TRBV5-4 to TRBJ1-2, with 8 bases lining up with TRBD1. The CDR3 is 16 amino acids. Germline CDR1 reads SGHNT; CDR2 reads YYREEE (reference sequence). V trimming: 4 bases; J trimming: 6 bases; junction bases outside the gene matches: 14. CDR3 residues: CASSPQRGTGEDGYTF. CDR3 bases: TGTGCCAGCAGCCCACAACGCGGGACAGGAGAGGATGGCTACACCTTC.

The chain combines TRBV19 with TRBJ1-5, with D possibly TRBD1 on 5 matching bases. The CDR3 consists of 16 residues. Germline V CDR1 and CDR2: LNHDA, SQIVND (reference sequence). The ends were cut back, 7 bases at V and 5 bases at J, with 21 bases in the middle. The CDR3 sequence is CASTPRRGGSHQPQHF. The CDR3 DNA follows: TGTGCCAGTACCCCCCGGCGGGGGGGATCCCATCAGCCCCAGCATTTT.

This chain uses TRBV6-2 or TRBV6-3 with TRBJ1-4; 7 positions agree with TRBD1. Trimming took 6 bases from V and 3 from J; bases not matched to a gene: 7. Per germline, CDR1 MNHEY and CDR2 SVGEGT. The CDR3 totals 15 residues. For the CDR3, the DNA is TGTGCCAGCAGCCTATCCGGGACAGCTAATGAAAAACTGTTTTTT. This encodes CASSLSGTANEKLFF.

The count of this clone is one. The rearrangement uses TRBV4-3 and TRBJ2-1; 12 bases line up with TRBD2. The length of the CDR3 is 17 residues. V trimming: 1 base; J trimming: 7 bases; junction bases outside the gene matches: 8. CDR1 LGHNA and CDR2 YSLEER come from the germline V gene. The CDR3 bases are TGCGCCAGCAGCCAAGCTCCGACTAGCGGGGGAGGAAATGAGCAGTTCTTC. Translating it yields CASSQAPTSGGGNEQFF.

The gene calls are TRBV19 and TRBJ2-6, with D maybe TRBD1 (5 bases). The length of the CDR3 is 13 residues. Trimming cost V 10 bases and J 2 bases, with 9 bases left between them. Germline V gives CDR1 LNHDA, CDR2 SQIVND (reference sequence). CDR3 amino acids: CATRVAGANVLTF. Written as DNA, the CDR3 is TGTGCCACCAGGGTTGCTGGGGCCAACGTCCTGACTTTC.

This rearrangement joins TRBV19 to TRBJ1-4, with D tentatively TRBD1 (5 bases). V shed 5 bases and J shed 8 bases, with 21 bases lying between them. The CDR3 spans 16 residues. Germline V gene lookup returns CDR1 LNHDA and CDR2 SQIVND (reference sequence). The CDR3 is CASSPQGEISFEKLFF. The CDR3 nucleotides are TGTGCCAGTAGTCCCCAAGGGGAAATATCCTTCGAAAAACTGTTTTTT.